The 14 T cell receptor beta chains below come from one sample, sequenced in a study of blood T cell repertoires in COVID-19. Repertoires were generated with immunoSEQ multiplex PCR, while TCRdb's copy carries only in-frame clones and drops some. The table shows under 130,000 clones, with approximately 87% occurring only once. The sample comprised peripheral blood. The receptor set was obtained from a human donor in a cohort sampled during active or convalescent COVID-19.

V is TRBV4-2 and J is TRBJ2-5; D may be TRBD2 (7 bases). This CDR3 is 15 amino acids long. CDR1 and CDR2 (germline): LGHNA, YNFKEQ. V was trimmed by 1 base and J by 4 bases, leaving 13 bases between them. The DNA for the CDR3 is TGTGCCAGCAGCCAAGGGGGGGGGCCGGTAGAGACCCAGTACTTC. Protein sequence: CASSQGGGPVETQYF.

V gene TRBV7-9 combines with J gene TRBJ2-7; possible D gene TRBD1, 6 bases. The CDR3 covers 15 residues. The germline gives CDR1 SEHNR, CDR2 FQNEAQ (reference sequence). The ends were cut back, 5 bases at V and 3 bases at J, with 17 bases in the middle. In DNA form, the CDR3 reads TGTGCCAGCAGCCAGCAACTTGGGGGCGTCTACGAGCAGTACTTC. The encoded protein is CASSQQLGGVYEQYF.

This clone was detected once. The J gene is TRBJ2-5, the V gene TRBV7-2, with D possibly being TRBD2 (6 bases). The CDR3 has 15 amino acids. Germline V gene lookup returns CDR1 SGHTA and CDR2 FQGNSA. Trimming stripped 2 bases from V and 4 bases from J, with 14 bases between. CDR3 nucleotide sequence: TGTGCCAGCAGCTTATTTCGGGGGTGGGGAGAGACCCAGTACTTC. It specifies CASSLFRGWGETQYF.

The V gene is TRBV18, the J gene TRBJ1-5, with 7 bases identical to TRBD1. CDR3 length: 13 residues. J lost 7 bases, V lost 6 bases, and 6 bases had no gene match. Germline loops: CDR1 KGHSH, CDR2 LQKENI. CDR3 nucleotide sequence: TGTGCCAGCTCTGTCGACAGGGACCAGCCCCAGCATTTT. Its translation: CASSVDRDQPQHF.

V and J are TRBV9 and TRBJ2-1; 10 nucleotides agree with TRBD1. The germline V gene encodes CDR1 SGDLS and CDR2 YYNGEE. V shed 4 bases and J 6 bases; nucleotides not matched to a gene: 10. The CDR3 covers 16 residues. The CDR3 protein is CASSPRTGGYLNEQFF. CDR3 bases: TGTGCCAGCAGCCCTCGGACAGGGGGGTACCTCAATGAGCAGTTCTTC.

In this sample, this clone turned up a few times. This chain joins TRBV5-4 and TRBJ1-1; TRBD1 matches at 9 bases. This CDR3 has 15 amino acids. V shed 6 bases and J 4 bases; nucleotides not matched to a gene: 10. The germline V gene has CDR1 SGHNT and CDR2 YYREEE (reference sequence). The CDR3 here is CASTPQGARGTEAFF. CDR3 sequence (DNA): TGTGCCAGCACACCACAGGGGGCGCGTGGCACTGAAGCTTTCTTT.

The V and J genes are TRBV7-9 and TRBJ2-7; D is perhaps TRBD2 (6 bases). This CDR3 region has 15 residues. The V gene lost 3 bases and the J gene lost 2 bases, with 14 bases spanning the gap. Germline CDR1 is SEHNR and CDR2 is FQNEAQ (reference sequence). CDR3 coding DNA: TGTGCCAGCAGCTTTTTGGAGGGTGGGACCTACGAGCAGTACTTC. This gives the protein CASSFLEGGTYEQYF.

The rearrangement joins TRBV19 to TRBJ1-5; possibly TRBD1 for D (5 bases). Germline CDR1 and CDR2: LNHDA and SQIVND (reference sequence). Trimming removed 2 bases at V and 5 bases at J, with 7 bases between. The CDR3 loop spans 13 amino acids. CDR3 loop: CASSISRDQPQHF. CDR3 DNA sequence: TGTGCCAGTAGTATATCCAGGGATCAGCCCCAGCATTTT.

The chain joins TRBV27 to TRBJ1-2, with TRBD1 matching 9 bases. Germline lookup yields CDR1 MNHEY and CDR2 SMNVEV (reference sequence). CDR3 length equals 14 residues. With V trimmed by 2 bases and J by 4 bases, 2 bases remained unmatched. The CDR3, as DNA: TGTGCCAGCAGTTTAACGGGACAGGGCTATGGCTACACCTTC. Translating it yields CASSLTGQGYGYTF.

There are a few counts of this clone. The chain combines TRBV18 with TRBJ1-5, with a tentative D call TRBD1 (6 bases). The CDR3 loop spans 16 amino acids. The V end was cut by 5 bases, the J end by 2 bases, with 16 bases between. Germline V gene lookup returns CDR1 KGHSH and CDR2 LQKENI. The CDR3 sequence: CASSASLSGGNQPQHF. The DNA for the CDR3 is TGTGCCAGCTCAGCCTCCCTCTCAGGGGGCAATCAGCCCCAGCATTTT.

J is TRBJ2-1 and V is TRBV13; 14 positions match TRBD2. Trimming removed 6 bases from V and 4 bases from J; junction bases left unmatched: 11. The CDR3 is 18 amino acids. Germline CDR1 and CDR2: PRHDT and FYEKMQ (reference sequence). The chain's CDR3 is CASRKKGLAGVLYNEQFF. The CDR3 DNA follows: TGTGCCAGCAGGAAAAAGGGACTAGCGGGGGTCTTATACAATGAGCAGTTCTTC.

The V gene is TRBV6-4, the J gene TRBJ1-2; 7 positions agree with TRBD1. Germline loops: CDR1 MRHNA, CDR2 SNTAGT. With 4 bases clipped from V and 0 bases from J, the junction kept 5 bases outside the gene matches. CDR3 length equals 15 residues. The CDR3 protein is CASSAWTGPNYGYTF. The CDR3 region has the DNA TGTGCCAGCAGTGCCTGGACAGGCCCTAACTATGGCTACACCTTC.

This chain joins TRBV30 and TRBJ1-2, with unresolved D. The length of the CDR3 is 11 residues. Trimming cost V 3 bases and J 4 bases, with 6 bases left between them. The germline V gene has CDR1 GTSNPN and CDR2 SVGIG (reference sequence). CDR3 loop: CAWSIFYGYTF. CDR3 sequence (DNA): TGTGCCTGGAGCATTTTCTATGGCTACACCTTC.

This clone was seen only a few times. The chain employs TRBV5-1 and TRBJ2-7; 7 nucleotides agree with TRBD1. This CDR3 region has 17 residues. Germline V gives CDR1 SGHRS, CDR2 YFSETQ. J lost 4 bases, V lost 5 bases, and 18 bases had no gene match. The CDR3 DNA reads TGCGCCAGCAGTTTGACTCCCCAGGGGGTCGGTGTATACGAGCAGTACTTC. Translating gives CASSLTPQGVGVYEQYF. The full variable domain, completed using reference TRBV5-1 and TRBJ2-7, is KAGVTQTPRYLIKTRGQQVTLSCSPISGHRSVSWYQQTPGQGLQFLFEYFSETQRNKGNFPGRFSGRQFSNSRSEMNVSTLELGDSALYLCASSLTPQGVGVYEQYFGPGTRLTVT.